The rows below give T cell receptor beta chains drawn from one sample of a study of PD-L1 blockade in urothelial cancer. TCRdb's copy holds only in-frame clones and misses some; the assay was immunoSEQ multiplex PCR. The table lists some 31,000 clones, 80% to 90% of them singletons. The input for sequencing was PBMCs, taken around atezolizumab (anti-PD-L1) treatment. These receptors came from a man between 70 and 80 years old with urothelial cancer. CDR3s include the opening cysteine and the closing phenylalanine or tryptophan. D genes are given only for firm matches. Clone size, where shown, is once, few, many, or a class for clones that have expanded.

d_call	v_call	j_call	clone_size	cdr3_aa	cdr3_nt
TRBD1	TRBV6-1	TRBJ2-7	NA	CASGTVEQYF	TGTGCCAGCGGGACAGTCGAGCAGTACTTC
NA	TRBV30	TRBJ1-5	NA	CAWSAGSNQPQHF	TGTGCCTGGAGTGCGGGTAGCAATCAGCCCCAGCATTTT
TRBD1	TRBV18	TRBJ2-1	NA	CASSPGTGVVNEQFF	TGTGCCAGCTCACCAGGGACAGGGGTTGTAAATGAGCAGTTCTTC
NA	TRBV5-1	TRBJ2-3	NA	CASSRTFTDTQYF	TGCGCCAGCAGTAGGACTTTCACAGATACGCAGTATTTT
TRBD2	TRBV6-1	TRBJ2-5	NA	CASSGLDGAGGTQYF	TGTGCCAGCAGTGGTTTAGACGGCGCGGGAGGGACCCAGTACTTC
NA	TRBV6-1	TRBJ2-1	few	CASSERDFRNEQFF	TGTGCCAGCAGTGAAAGGGACTTCCGCAATGAGCAGTTCTTC
NA	TRBV10-3	TRBJ1-4	NA	CAISVDFEKEKLFF	TGTGCCATCAGTGTAGACTTCGAAAAGGAAAAACTGTTTTTT
NA	TRBV7-2	TRBJ2-3	NA	CASSSRRTWGGRTDTQYF	TGTGCCAGCAGCTCCCGAAGGACGTGGGGCGGTCGCACAGATACGCAGTATTTT
TRBD1	TRBV5-4	TRBJ2-1	NA	CASRPTGVAYNEQFF	TGTGCCAGCAGACCTACAGGGGTGGCCTACAATGAGCAGTTCTTC
NA	TRBV10-3	TRBJ2-7	NA	CAISEGGTSLEQYF	TGTGCCATCAGTGAAGGAGGTACCTCCCTCGAGCAGTACTTC
NA	TRBV21-1	TRBJ1-1	once	CASSSTGCMNTEAFF	TGTGCCAGCAGCAGTACAGGTTGTATGAACACTGAAGCTTTCTTT
TRBD2	TRBV2	TRBJ2-1	NA	CASRGTSGSSYNEQFF	TGTGCCAGCAGGGGGACTAGCGGGAGCTCCTACAATGAGCAGTTCTTC
NA	TRBV6-5	TRBJ1-1	NA	CAAWRVNTEAFF	TGTGCCGCCTGGAGGGTGAACACTGAAGCTTTCTTT
TRBD2	TRBV18	TRBJ2-1	NA	CASSSGSEREQFF	TGTGCCAGCTCTAGCGGGAGTGAAAGGGAGCAGTTCTTC
NA	TRBV14	TRBJ1-1	few	CASSQNQGTEAFF	TGTGCCAGCAGCCAAAATCAGGGAACTGAAGCTTTCTTT
TRBD2	TRBV5-1	TRBJ2-3	NA	CASGEGLTADTQYF	TGCGCCAGCGGGGAGGGTCTAACGGCAGATACGCAGTATTTT
NA	TRBV10-3	TRBJ2-7	medium-sized	CAISQEGLIEQYF	TGTGCCATCAGCCAGGAGGGCCTTATCGAGCAGTACTTC
TRBD1	TRBV4-3	TRBJ2-2	NA	CASSLKVQGAGGELFF	TGCGCCAGCAGCCTAAAAGTACAGGGGGCAGGCGGGGAGCTGTTTTTT
NA	TRBV2	TRBJ1-1	NA	CASSGVRGHTEAFF	TGTGCCAGCAGTGGAGTGCGGGGCCACACTGAAGCTTTCTTT
TRBD1	TRBV7-8	TRBJ2-7	NA	CASSARGQATAEQYF	TGTGCCAGCAGCGCTAGGGGGCAGGCTACGGCCGAGCAGTACTTC
NA	TRBV6-1	TRBJ1-5	few	CASAAAGFNQPQHF	TGTGCCAGCGCGGCAGCGGGCTTCAATCAGCCCCAGCATTTT
NA	TRBV6-1	TRBJ2-5	NA	CASEYILSGVETQYF	TGTGCCAGCGAATATATCTTATCAGGGGTAGAGACCCAGTACTTC
NA	TRBV5-1	TRBJ2-2	once	CASTRTGGANTGELFF	TGCGCCAGCACCCGGACAGGCGGGGCGAACACCGGGGAGCTGTTTTTT
TRBD2	TRBV7-7	TRBJ2-2	NA	CASSARLAGGNRDTGELFF	TGTGCCAGCAGCGCCCGACTAGCGGGAGGGAATAGGGACACCGGGGAGCTGTTTTTT
TRBD1	TRBV9	TRBJ2-2	few	CASSAGTGDRRPGELFF	TGTGCCAGCAGCGCTGGGACAGGGGACAGGCGGCCCGGGGAGCTGTTTTTT
NA	TRBV18	TRBJ2-5	NA	CASSPPGQGKVRETQYF	TGTGCCAGCTCACCACCGGGTCAGGGAAAGGTTCGGGAGACCCAGTACTTC
TRBD2	TRBV5-5	TRBJ2-7	NA	CASSLRGGTSGSDEQYF	TGTGCCAGCAGCCTCCGGGGCGGAACTAGCGGGAGCGACGAGCAGTACTTC
TRBD1	TRBV6-5	TRBJ1-4	NA	CASGGTGNEKLFF	TGTGCCAGCGGGGGGACAGGGAATGAAAAACTGTTTTTT
TRBD2	TRBV10-1	TRBJ2-7	NA	CASRLAGVSYEQYF	TGCGCCAGCAGACTAGCGGGGGTCTCCTACGAGCAGTACTTC